This TCR beta chain was sequenced for a study of early T cells in non-severe SARS-CoV-2 infection. This clonotype was seen a few times. Molecules of cDNA were individually given unique molecular identifiers that were attached to them. TCRdb called the 5' RACE reads again in MiXCR, with one record for every CDR3 protein. The sample yields 60,000 or so distinct CDR3 sequences, less than 11% seen once. Looked up from germline, CDR1 is DFQATT and CDR2 is SNEGSKA (reference sequence). Unmatched junction bases numbered 2, after V lost 2 bases and J lost 6 bases. This CDR3 is built from 14 residues. The TCR comes from an adult who was a healthcare worker with PCR-confirmed SARS-CoV-2 infection or an uninfected control (not recorded which). The sequenced material came from whole blood. The chain is built from TRBV20-1 and TRBJ1-4; 11 positions agree with TRBD1. The CDR3 DNA reads as TGCAGTGCTAGACCGGGACAGGGGGATGAAAAACTGTTTTTT. Translation gives CSARPGQGDEKLFF.